This is a list of T cell receptor beta chains from one sample in a study of PD-1 blockade in classical Hodgkin lymphoma. This table comes from immunoSEQ multiplex PCR, and its TCRdb copy is limited to in-frame clones, with some not included. This table has about 110,000 clones, more than 70% appearing once. The material sequenced was peripheral blood mononuclear cells (PBMCs), taken before the fourth cycle of nivolumab. These receptors all stem from a human donor with classical Hodgkin lymphoma. The CDR3 runs from the conserved cysteine through the conserved F or W. D genes are given only for firm matches. Clone size is stated in some rows and not others, as once, few, many or a class when expanded.

abundance	v_gene	d_gene	j_gene	len	CDR3nt	CDR3aa
NA	TRBV6-1	NA	TRBJ2-5	11	TGTGCCAGCAGTGATGGACGTGCCCAGTACTTC	CASSDGRAQYF
NA	TRBV28	NA	TRBJ1-2	11	TGTGCCATACGAGCTAGCTATGGCTACACCTTC	CAIRASYGYTF
once	TRBV10-2	NA	TRBJ2-3	13	TGCGCCAGCAGCCTCGGGTATGGGGATACGCAGTATTTT	CASSLGYGDTQYF
NA	TRBV6-1	NA	TRBJ1-3	15	TGTGCCAGCAGTGAAGGGCAGGGGCCTGGAAACACCATATATTTT	CASSEGQGPGNTIYF
NA	TRBV30	NA	TRBJ1-1	14	TGTGCCTGGAGTGTCTGGACAGTGAACACTGAAGCTTTCTTT	CAWSVWTVNTEAFF
NA	TRBV7-9	TRBD2	TRBJ2-3	17	TGTGCCAGCAGCTTAGCGGGGACTAGCGGTGTGCCAGATACGCAGTATTTT	CASSLAGTSGVPDTQYF
NA	TRBV15	TRBD1	TRBJ1-4	18	TGTGCCACCAGCAGAGATGGGACAGGGTTTTCGGGTGATGAAAAACTGTTTTTT	CATSRDGTGFSGDEKLFF
NA	TRBV4-1	NA	TRBJ2-7	18	TGCGCCAGCAGCCGCGGGTCATTCCGGGATTCCGCCTCCTACGAGCAGTACTTC	CASSRGSFRDSASYEQYF
few	TRBV7-9	NA	TRBJ2-2	16	TGTGCCAGCAGCACCAAGACAGGTGGGAACACCGGGGAGCTGTTTTTT	CASSTKTGGNTGELFF
once	TRBV4-1	TRBD1	TRBJ2-7	15	TGCGCCAGCAGCAATCCGGGACAGGGGACCTACGAGCAGTACTTC	CASSNPGQGTYEQYF
once	TRBV28	NA	TRBJ2-7	14	TGTGCCAGCAGCTCACTAGGTGAGCACTACGAGCAGTACTTC	CASSSLGEHYEQYF
NA	TRBV6-5	NA	TRBJ2-2	12	TGTGCCAGCAGACCGTTCACCGGGGAGCTGTTTTTT	CASRPFTGELFF
NA	TRBV27	NA	TRBJ2-7	14	TGTGCCAGCAGTCTAGGCTGGGAGTCCTACGAGCAGTACTTC	CASSLGWESYEQYF
NA	TRBV11-3	TRBD1	TRBJ2-7	15	TGTGCCAGCAGCTTAGGGCCGAACAGGGGCCACGAGCAGTACTTC	CASSLGPNRGHEQYF
NA	TRBV2	NA	TRBJ1-1	13	TGTGCCAGCAGTGAGGCCCCAAACACTGAAGCTTTCTTT	CASSEAPNTEAFF
NA	TRBV18	NA	TRBJ1-3	15	TGTGCCAGCTCCCCCGACCAGGACTCTGGAAACACCATATATTTT	CASSPDQDSGNTIYF
NA	TRBV6-5	NA	TRBJ2-7	14	TGTGCCAGTGTGGGCGCCGGGAGCTCCTACGAGCAGTACTTC	CASVGAGSSYEQYF
NA	TRBV14	NA	TRBJ2-4	13	TGTGCCAGCAGCCAGGCCTACCGGAACATTCAGTACTTC	CASSQAYRNIQYF
NA	TRBV19	TRBD2	TRBJ2-1	19	TGTGCCAGTAGTCTCACCAGGGCTAGCGGGAGATGGTCCTACAATGAGCAGTTCTTC	CASSLTRASGRWSYNEQFF
NA	TRBV6-6	NA	TRBJ1-4	13	TGTGCCAGCAGTTACCCACAGGGCGGAAAACTGTTTTTT	CASSYPQGGKLFF
NA	TRBV4-2	NA	TRBJ1-1	15	TGTGCCAGCAGCCAAGATGTTATGTCGGGGACTGAAGCTTTCTTT	CASSQDVMSGTEAFF
NA	TRBV7-9	NA	TRBJ2-1	12	TGTGCCAGCGGTCACGGGGGCAATGAGCAGTTCTTC	CASGHGGNEQFF
NA	TRBV27	NA	TRBJ1-4	13	TGTGCCAGCAGAGGTAGGGGGATTGAAAAACTGTTTTTT	CASRGRGIEKLFF
NA	TRBV27	NA	TRBJ2-2	14	TGTGCCAGCAAAGGCTATCCGAACACCGGGGAGCTGTTTTTT	CASKGYPNTGELFF
NA	TRBV4-2	TRBD1	TRBJ1-4	15	TGTGCCAGCAGCCAAGTTGGACAGGGTAGCGAAAAACTGTTTTTT	CASSQVGQGSEKLFF
NA	TRBV11-2	TRBD1	TRBJ1-4	15	TGTGCCAGCAGCCCGGGACAGGTTGCGGCGGAAAAACTGTTTTTT	CASSPGQVAAEKLFF
NA	TRBV21-1	NA	TRBJ2-2	16	TGTGCCAGCAGCAGGCCGGGACTAGCGGAGTACGGGGAGCTGTTTTTT	CASSRPGLAEYGELFF
NA	TRBV19	NA	TRBJ1-3	17	TGTGCCAGTAGTATCCGGGACGGGGTCTTCTCTGGAAACACCATATATTTT	CASSIRDGVFSGNTIYF
NA	TRBV6-1	NA	TRBJ1-4	13	TGTGCCAGCACTACCGAGGGGAGGGAAAAACTGTTTTTT	CASTTEGREKLFF
once	TRBV28	TRBD2	TRBJ2-4	18	TGTGCCAGCAGTTTTTTCGGGGTTGGGGCGGGAGTCTTGAGCATTCAGTACTTC	CASSFFGVGAGVLSIQYF
NA	TRBV19	NA	TRBJ1-1	13	TGTGCCAGTACTCCGGGTATAGGCACTGAAGCTTTCTTT	CASTPGIGTEAFF
few	TRBV6-5	NA	TRBJ1-5	14	TGTGCCAGCCATCAAGCGGGAATCAATCAGCCCCAGCATTTT	CASHQAGINQPQHF
NA	TRBV4-1	NA	TRBJ1-1	16	TGCGCCAGCAGCCAAGAGGAAGGCCCGTTGAACACTGAAGCTTTCTTT	CASSQEEGPLNTEAFF
NA	TRBV19	TRBD2	TRBJ2-1	16	TGTGCCAGTAGCGATCCCGGGACTAGCGGGTACAATGAGCAGTTCTTC	CASSDPGTSGYNEQFF
NA	TRBV29-1	NA	TRBJ2-1	15	TGCAGCGTTGTAGGGGGTATTAGCTCCTACAATGAGCAGTTCTTC	CSVVGGISSYNEQFF
NA	TRBV19	TRBD1	TRBJ2-1	15	TGTGCCAGTACTCCGACAGGGGGCTCCTACAATGAGCAGTTCTTC	CASTPTGGSYNEQFF
NA	TRBV27	TRBD1	TRBJ2-6	18	TGTGCCAGCAGCTTCGAGGGACAGGGCTACTCTGGGGCCAACGTCCTGACTTTC	CASSFEGQGYSGANVLTF
NA	TRBV7-2	NA	TRBJ2-4	14	TGTGCCAGCAGCTTAGCTGGGAACAACAACATTCAGTACTTC	CASSLAGNNNIQYF
NA	TRBV11-2	TRBD1	TRBJ1-2	15	TGTGCCAGCAGCCAGACAGGGGGCTGGGTCTATGGCTACACCTTC	CASSQTGGWVYGYTF
NA	TRBV7-2	NA	TRBJ2-3	13	TGTGCCAGCAGCTTAGATTTAGGAGATACGCAGTATTTT	CASSLDLGDTQYF
NA	TRBV7-9	NA	TRBJ2-5	14	TGTGCCAGCAGCTCAACATTCTCCTTGGAGACCCAGTACTTC	CASSSTFSLETQYF
NA	TRBV18	NA	TRBJ1-4	12	TGTGCCAGCTCACAGGCAAGGGAAAAACTGTTTTTT	CASSQAREKLFF
NA	TRBV5-1	TRBD2	TRBJ2-1	14	TGCGCCAGCAGCCCCGGGGGGGCGGGTAATGAGCAGTTCTTC	CASSPGGAGNEQFF
NA	TRBV10-2	TRBD2	TRBJ2-7	13	TGCGCCAGCCGCCGCGGGGGGGCCTACGAGCAGTACTTC	CASRRGGAYEQYF
NA	TRBV2	NA	TRBJ2-7	15	TGTGCCAGCAGTGATCAGGCTAGAAGCTCCTACGAGCAGTACTTC	CASSDQARSSYEQYF
NA	TRBV11-1	TRBD2	TRBJ2-7	16	TGTGCCAGCAGCCCTGGGACTAGCGGGAGACGGGGCGAGCAGTACTTC	CASSPGTSGRRGEQYF
NA	TRBV6-1	NA	TRBJ2-7	13	TGTGCCAGCAGTCTCGGGGGACCCTACGAGCAGTACTTC	CASSLGGPYEQYF
NA	TRBV28	TRBD2	TRBJ2-1	16	TGTGCCAGCAGTTCCGGAGGCGGGAGCTCCTACAATGAGCAGTTCTTC	CASSSGGGSSYNEQFF
NA	TRBV29-1	TRBD2	TRBJ2-1	13	TGCAGCGTTGAAGGGCAGAGCGGGATTGAGCAGTTCTTC	CSVEGQSGIEQFF
NA	TRBV11-2	NA	TRBJ2-2	13	TGTGCCAGCAGCAACCGACATCCCGGGGAGCTGTTTTTT	CASSNRHPGELFF
once	TRBV5-8	NA	TRBJ1-5	17	TGTGCCAGCAGCTTTGCCAGCCTTAGAATCCGCAATCAGCCCCAGCATTTT	CASSFASLRIRNQPQHF
NA	TRBV19	NA	TRBJ1-2	13	TGTGCCAGTAGCCGACAGCTTAACTATGGCTACACCTTC	CASSRQLNYGYTF
NA	TRBV5-4	NA	TRBJ1-1	11	TGTGCCTTTCTCCTAACAGGGAAGGCTTTCTTT	CAFLLTGKAFF
NA	TRBV7-6	TRBD2	TRBJ2-5	16	TGTGCCAGCAGCCGGACTAGCGGGAGGGTCCAAGAGACCCAGTACTTC	CASSRTSGRVQETQYF
NA	TRBV7-2	TRBD2	TRBJ2-5	14	TGTGCCAGCAGCCTAGCGGGAGGAGGGGAGACCCAGTACTTC	CASSLAGGGETQYF
NA	TRBV29-1	NA	TRBJ2-5	13	TGCAGCGTTGACAGGGGTAAAACGGAGACCCAGTACTTC	CSVDRGKTETQYF
NA	TRBV6-5	TRBD2	TRBJ2-5	15	TGTGCCAGCGCAACTAGCGTGGGGCCGCAAGAGACCCAGTACTTC	CASATSVGPQETQYF
NA	TRBV5-1	NA	TRBJ2-7	12	TGCGCCAGCAGCTTGGACTTCGACGAGCAGTACTTC	CASSLDFDEQYF
NA	TRBV7-2	NA	TRBJ1-4	15	TGTGCCAGCAGCCCACAGACGGGCATTAATGAAAAACTGTTTTTT	CASSPQTGINEKLFF
NA	TRBV6-5	NA	TRBJ2-3	14	TGTGCCAGCAGCCGCAAGGGACCAGCAGATACGCAGTATTTT	CASSRKGPADTQYF